This T cell receptor beta chain was obtained from a study of blood T cell repertoires in COVID-19. The assay was immunoSEQ multiplex PCR, and TCRdb's table has in-frame clones only and misses some. The top ten clones hold about 3% of a sample with roughly 170,000 clones, approximately 74% of them seen once. This CDR3 contains 14 residues. CDR1 is LNHDA and CDR2 is SQIVND in the germline V gene (reference sequence). V was clipped by 6 bases and J by 5 bases, with 14 bases between them. This clone has just one count. Sequencing input: peripheral blood. This sequence originates from a woman aged 80 or older with acute or convalescent COVID-19. This chain joins TRBV19 and TRBJ2-1, with a tentative D call TRBD1 (6 bases). CDR3: CASRGAGEHNEQFF. CDR3 DNA: TGTGCCAGTAGAGGGGCAGGGGAACACAATGAGCAGTTCTTC.